This TCR beta chain was found in a study of blood T cell repertoires in COVID-19. The CDR3 has 15 residues. The junction had 10 bases not matched to a gene; V was cut back by 4 bases and J by 8 bases. Looked up from germline, CDR1 is SGHTA and CDR2 is FQGNSA. Clones were sequenced by immunoSEQ multiplex PCR, and TCRdb holds only the in-frame ones, with some missing. The sample shows about 190,000 clones, roughly four fifths of them seen only once. The genes are TRBV7-2 and TRBJ1-2; TRBD1 matches 10 bases. The source material was peripheral blood. The sequence derives from a woman in her forties with acute or convalescent COVID-19. The CDR3 sequence is CASSSPGTGARGYTF. CDR3 sequence (DNA): TGTGCCAGCAGCTCCCCCGGGACAGGGGCGCGGGGCTACACCTTC.